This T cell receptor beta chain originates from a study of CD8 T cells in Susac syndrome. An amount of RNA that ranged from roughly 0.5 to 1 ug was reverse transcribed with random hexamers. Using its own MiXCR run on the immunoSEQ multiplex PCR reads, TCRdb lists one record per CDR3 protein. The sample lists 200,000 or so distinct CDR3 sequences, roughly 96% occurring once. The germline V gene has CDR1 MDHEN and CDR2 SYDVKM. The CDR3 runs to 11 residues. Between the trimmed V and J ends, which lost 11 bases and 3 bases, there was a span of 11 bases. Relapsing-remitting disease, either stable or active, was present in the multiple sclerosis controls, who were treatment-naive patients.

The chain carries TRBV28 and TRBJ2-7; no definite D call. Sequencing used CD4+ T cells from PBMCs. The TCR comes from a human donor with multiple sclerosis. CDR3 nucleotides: TGTGCCGCTGGGCCCCGCTACGAGCAGTACTTC. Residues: CAAGPRYEQYF.